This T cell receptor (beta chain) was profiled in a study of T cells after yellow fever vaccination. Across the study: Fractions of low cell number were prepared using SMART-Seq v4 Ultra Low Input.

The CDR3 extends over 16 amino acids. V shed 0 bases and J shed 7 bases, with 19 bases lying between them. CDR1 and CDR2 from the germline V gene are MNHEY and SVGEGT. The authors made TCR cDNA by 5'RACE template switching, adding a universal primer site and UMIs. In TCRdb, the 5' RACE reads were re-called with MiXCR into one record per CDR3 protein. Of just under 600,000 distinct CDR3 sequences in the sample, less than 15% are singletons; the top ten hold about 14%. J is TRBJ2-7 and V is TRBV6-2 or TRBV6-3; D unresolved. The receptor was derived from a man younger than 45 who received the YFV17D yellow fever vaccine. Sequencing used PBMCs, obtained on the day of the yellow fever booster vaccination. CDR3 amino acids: CASSYSMDFHPEEQYF. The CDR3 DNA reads TGTGCCAGCAGTTACTCTATGGATTTCCACCCGGAAGAGCAGTACTTC.